The subject of this entry is one T cell receptor beta chain. This sample is part of a study of blood T cell repertoires in COVID-19. This table comes from immunoSEQ multiplex PCR, and its TCRdb copy is limited to in-frame clones, with some not included. The sample has 200,000 or so clones, approximately 80% seen once. Germline assignment: CDR1 MNHNY and CDR2 SVGAGI (reference sequence). The V and J ends lost 6 bases and 6 bases, in that order; junction bases with no gene match: 14. This CDR3 has 16 residues. Sequencing used peripheral blood. This TCR derives from a man between 60 and 70 years old with COVID-19, enrolled during active disease. This sequence joins TRBV6-6 and TRBJ2-1; TRBD2 matches at 7 bases. CDR3 residues: CASRSWGRAGGNEQFF. CDR3 sequence (DNA): TGTGCCAGCAGGAGTTGGGGGAGGGCGGGTGGCAATGAGCAGTTCTTC.